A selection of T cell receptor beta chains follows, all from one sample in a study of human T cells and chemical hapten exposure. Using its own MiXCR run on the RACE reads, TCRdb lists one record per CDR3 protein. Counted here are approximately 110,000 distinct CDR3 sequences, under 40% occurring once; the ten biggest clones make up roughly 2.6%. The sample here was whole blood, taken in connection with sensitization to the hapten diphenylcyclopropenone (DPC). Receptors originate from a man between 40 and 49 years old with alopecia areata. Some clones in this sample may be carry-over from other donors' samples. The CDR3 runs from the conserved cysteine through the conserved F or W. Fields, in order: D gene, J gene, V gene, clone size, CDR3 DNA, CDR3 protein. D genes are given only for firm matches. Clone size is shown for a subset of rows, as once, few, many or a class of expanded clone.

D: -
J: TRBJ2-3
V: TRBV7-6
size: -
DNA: TGTGCCAGCAGCCCACAGGGGGGGGCTAGCACAGATACGCAGTATTTT
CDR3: CASSPQGGASTDTQYF

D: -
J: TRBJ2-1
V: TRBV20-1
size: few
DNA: TGCAGTGCTAGTAACAGGGCCCCATTCTACAATGAGCAGTTCTTC
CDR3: CSASNRAPFYNEQFF

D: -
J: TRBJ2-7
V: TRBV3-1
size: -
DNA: TGTGCCAGCAGCCAAGGAGGCCAGGACCTACGAGGGCAGTACTTC
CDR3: CASSQGGQDLRGQYF

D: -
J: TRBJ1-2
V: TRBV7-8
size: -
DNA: TGTGCCAGCAGCTTAGGCCGGAACTACTATGGCTACACCTTC
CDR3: CASSLGRNYYGYTF

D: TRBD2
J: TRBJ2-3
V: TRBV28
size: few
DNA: TGTGCCAGCAGTTTAAGGGGAGCGGGAGTTGGCGCAGATACGCAGTATTTT
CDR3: CASSLRGAGVGADTQYF

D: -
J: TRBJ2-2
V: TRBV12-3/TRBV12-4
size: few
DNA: TGTGCCAGCAGGGGGATCACCGGGGAGCTGTTTTTT
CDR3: CASRGITGELFF

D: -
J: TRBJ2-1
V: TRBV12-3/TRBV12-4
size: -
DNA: TGTGCCAGCAGTTTAGTAACCGGGTCCTACAATGAGCAGTTCTTC
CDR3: CASSLVTGSYNEQFF

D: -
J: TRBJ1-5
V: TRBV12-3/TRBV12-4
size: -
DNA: TGTGCCAGCAGTTTTTCAGGTGCGGATCAGCCCCAGCATTTT
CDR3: CASSFSGADQPQHF

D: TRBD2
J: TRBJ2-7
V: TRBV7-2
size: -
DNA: TGTGCCAGCAGCTTAGTAGCGGGAGGTCGGTACGAGCAGTACTTC
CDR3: CASSLVAGGRYEQYF

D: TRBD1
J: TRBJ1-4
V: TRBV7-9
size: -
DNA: TGTGCCAGCAGCCTCCGGGACAGGGTAACGACTAATGAAAAACTGTTTTTT
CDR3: CASSLRDRVTTNEKLFF

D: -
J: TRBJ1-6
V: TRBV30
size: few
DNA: TGTGCCTGGACCATAGGGAGAGGGGGTTCACCCCTCCACTTT
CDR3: CAWTIGRGGSPLHF

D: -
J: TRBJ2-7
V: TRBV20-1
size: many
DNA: TGCAGTGCTAGAAAGTCGGCTAGCGTCTACGAGCAGTACTTC
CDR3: CSARKSASVYEQYF

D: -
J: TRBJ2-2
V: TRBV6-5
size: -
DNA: TGTGCCAGCAGTTACGTCCGCACCGGGGAGCTGTTTTTT
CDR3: CASSYVRTGELFF

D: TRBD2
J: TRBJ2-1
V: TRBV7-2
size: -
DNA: TGTGCCAGCAGCTTAGTGCGGCGACTAGCGGGAGCTGTTGAGCAGTTCTTC
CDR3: CASSLVRRLAGAVEQFF

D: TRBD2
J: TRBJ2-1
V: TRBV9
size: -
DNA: TGTGCCAGCAGCGTTGATACTGCGCTAGCGGGCACTAGCCCCTTGGATGAGCAGTTCTTC
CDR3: CASSVDTALAGTSPLDEQFF

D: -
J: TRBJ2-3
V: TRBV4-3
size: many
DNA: TGCGCCAGCAGCCAAGATGTACGGTTGGGCACAGATACGCAGTATTTT
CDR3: CASSQDVRLGTDTQYF

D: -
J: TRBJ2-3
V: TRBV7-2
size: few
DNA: TGTGCCAGCAGCCTACCCACAGCCGGGACAGATACGCAGTATTTT
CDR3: CASSLPTAGTDTQYF

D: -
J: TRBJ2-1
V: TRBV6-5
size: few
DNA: TGTGCCAGCAGTGACAGGTGGAGTATCGATGAGCAGTTCTTC
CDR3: CASSDRWSIDEQFF

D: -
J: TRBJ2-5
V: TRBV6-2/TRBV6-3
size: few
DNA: TGTGCCAGCAGCTATGGACAGCAAGAGACCCAGTACTTC
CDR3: CASSYGQQETQYF

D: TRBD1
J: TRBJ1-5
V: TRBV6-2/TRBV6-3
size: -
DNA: TGTGCCAGCAGCGGTGGGACAGGGGGAAATCAGCCCCAGCATTTT
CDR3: CASSGGTGGNQPQHF

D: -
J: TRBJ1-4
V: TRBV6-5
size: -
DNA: TGTGCCAGCAGAGGGAATGAAAAACTGTTTTTT
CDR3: CASRGNEKLFF

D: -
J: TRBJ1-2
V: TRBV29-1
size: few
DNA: TGCAGCGTTGAGCGGCAGACCTATGGCTACACCTTC
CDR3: CSVERQTYGYTF

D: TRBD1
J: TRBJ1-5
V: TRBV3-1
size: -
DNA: TGTGCCAGCAGCCAAAGTTCAGGGGGCCTTAATCAGCCCCAGCATTTT
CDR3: CASSQSSGGLNQPQHF

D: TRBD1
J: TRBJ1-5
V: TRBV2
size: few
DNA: TGTGCCAGCGGGGGGACAGGGGTCCAGCCCCAGCATTTT
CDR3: CASGGTGVQPQHF

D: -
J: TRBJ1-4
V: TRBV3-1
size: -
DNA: TGTGCCAGCAGCCAAGTTTGGCAGGGCTTTGCAACTAATGAAAAACTGTTTTTT
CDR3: CASSQVWQGFATNEKLFF

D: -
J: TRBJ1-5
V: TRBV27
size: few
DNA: TGTGCCAGCAGAAAACAGGGTACCCACAATCAGCCCCAGCATTTT
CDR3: CASRKQGTHNQPQHF